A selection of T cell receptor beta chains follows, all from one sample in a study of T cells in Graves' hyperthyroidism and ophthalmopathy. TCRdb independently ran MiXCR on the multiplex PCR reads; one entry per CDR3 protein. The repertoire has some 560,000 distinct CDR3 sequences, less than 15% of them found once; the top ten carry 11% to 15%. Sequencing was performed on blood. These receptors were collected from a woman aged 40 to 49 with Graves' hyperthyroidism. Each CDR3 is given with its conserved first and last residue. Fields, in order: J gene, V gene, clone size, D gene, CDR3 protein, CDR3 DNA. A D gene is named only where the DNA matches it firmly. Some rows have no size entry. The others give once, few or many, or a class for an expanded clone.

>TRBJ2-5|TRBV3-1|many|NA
CASSQEFQETQYF
TGTGCCAGCAGTCAAGAATTCCAAGAGACCCAGTACTTC
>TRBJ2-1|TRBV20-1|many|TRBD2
CSVLGEREGWHSYNEQFF
TGCAGTGTTCTAGGAGAGCGGGAGGGGTGGCACTCCTACAATGAGCAGTTCTTC
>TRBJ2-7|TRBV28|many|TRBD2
CASSGAGGLSYEQYF
TGTGCCAGCAGTGGAGCGGGAGGGCTCTCCTACGAGCAGTACTTC
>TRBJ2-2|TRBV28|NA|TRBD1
CASNRPGQGSTGELFF
TGTGCCAGCAATAGACCGGGACAGGGGTCCACCGGGGAGCTGTTTTTT
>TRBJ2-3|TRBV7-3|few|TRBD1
CASSLGGQGIDTQYF
TGTGCCAGCAGCTTAGGGGGACAGGGGATTGATACGCAGTATTTT
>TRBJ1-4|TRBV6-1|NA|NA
CASSDRVNEKLFF
TGTGCCAGCAGTGACAGGGTAAATGAAAAACTGTTTTTT
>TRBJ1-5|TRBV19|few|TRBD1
CASSIEGDRGRRGNQPQHF
TGTGCCAGTAGTATAGAAGGGGACAGGGGGCGTAGGGGCAATCAGCCCCAGCATTTT
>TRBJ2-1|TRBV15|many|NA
CATSRDPLEQFF
TGTGCCACCAGCAGAGATCCCTTGGAGCAGTTCTTC
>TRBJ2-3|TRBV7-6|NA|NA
CVSSLDGDTQYF
TGTGTCAGCAGCTTAGATGGGGATACGCAGTATTTT
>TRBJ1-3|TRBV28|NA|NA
CASSLNRSGNTIYF
TGTGCCAGCAGTTTAAATCGCTCTGGAAACACCATATATTTT
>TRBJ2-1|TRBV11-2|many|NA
CASSLTGNSYNEQFF
TGTGCCAGCAGCTTAACTGGTAACTCCTACAATGAGCAGTTCTTC
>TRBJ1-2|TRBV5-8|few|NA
CASSFRGTYGYTF
TGTGCCAGCAGCTTTAGGGGCACCTATGGCTACACCTTC
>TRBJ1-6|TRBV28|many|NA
CASTGGLVYSPLHF
TGTGCCAGCACCGGGGGACTTGTCTATTCACCCCTCCACTTT
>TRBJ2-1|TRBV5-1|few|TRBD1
CASSINRDRGEQFF
TGCGCCAGCAGTATAAACCGGGACAGGGGAGAGCAGTTCTTC
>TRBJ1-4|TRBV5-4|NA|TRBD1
CASSRDRWNEKLFF
TGTGCCAGCAGCAGGGACAGGTGGAATGAAAAACTGTTTTTT
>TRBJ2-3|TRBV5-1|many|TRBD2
CASSQGGTSGSTDTQYF
TGCGCCAGCAGCCAAGGAGGGACTAGCGGTAGCACAGATACGCAGTATTTT
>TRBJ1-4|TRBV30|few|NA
CAWSGGPNEKLFF
TGTGCCTGGAGTGGAGGGCCTAATGAAAAACTGTTTTTT
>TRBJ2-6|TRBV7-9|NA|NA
CASSLMARGTGANVLTF
TGTGCCAGCAGCTTAATGGCACGGGGCACTGGGGCCAACGTCCTGACTTTC
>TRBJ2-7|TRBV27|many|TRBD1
CASTSGQGAYEQYF
TGTGCCAGCACTTCTGGACAGGGGGCCTACGAGCAGTACTTC
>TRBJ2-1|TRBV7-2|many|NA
CASSLKPQAFNEQFF
TGTGCCAGCAGCTTAAAGCCCCAAGCCTTCAATGAGCAGTTCTTC
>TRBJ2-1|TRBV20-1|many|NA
CSASAHAGEQFF
TGCAGTGCTAGTGCCCATGCGGGTGAGCAGTTCTTC
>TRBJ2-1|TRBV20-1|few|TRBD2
CSATTSGRRFF
TGCAGTGCCACCACTAGCGGGAGGAGGTTCTTC
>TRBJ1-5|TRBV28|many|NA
CASSYDSESNQPQHF
TGTGCCAGCAGCTACGACTCGGAGAGCAATCAGCCCCAGCATTTT
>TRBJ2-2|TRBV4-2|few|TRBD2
CASSQSGGLAPGTGELFF
TGTGCCAGCAGCCAATCTGGAGGACTAGCGCCAGGTACCGGGGAGCTGTTTTTT
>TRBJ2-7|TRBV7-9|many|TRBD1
CASSLRGTGDYEQYF
TGTGCCAGCAGCTTAAGGGGCACAGGGGACTACGAGCAGTACTTC
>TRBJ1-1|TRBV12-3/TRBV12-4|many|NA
CASSGWDEAFF
TGTGCCAGCAGTGGGTGGGACGAAGCTTTCTTT
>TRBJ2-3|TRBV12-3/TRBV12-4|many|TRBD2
CASSSGTSGPSTDTQYF
TGTGCCAGCAGTTCCGGGACTAGCGGGCCTAGCACAGATACGCAGTATTTT
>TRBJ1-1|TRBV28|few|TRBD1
CASKRQGRTEAFF
TGTGCCAGCAAGAGACAGGGGAGGACTGAAGCTTTCTTT
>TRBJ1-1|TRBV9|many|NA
CASSVEAQNTEAFF
TGTGCCAGCAGCGTAGAAGCTCAGAACACTGAAGCTTTCTTT
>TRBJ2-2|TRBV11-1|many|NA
CASSLEGEVTGELFF
TGTGCCAGCAGCTTGGAGGGAGAGGTCACCGGGGAGCTGTTTTTT
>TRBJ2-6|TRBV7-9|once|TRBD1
CASSLGQGNGANVLTF
TGTGCCAGCAGCCTCGGACAGGGTAATGGGGCCAACGTCCTGACTTTC
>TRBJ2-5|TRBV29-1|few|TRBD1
CSVRDREETQYF
TGCAGCGTTAGGGACAGGGAAGAGACCCAGTACTTC
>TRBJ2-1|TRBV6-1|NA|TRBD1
CASSADRANEQFF
TGTGCCAGCAGTGCGGACAGGGCCAATGAGCAGTTCTTC
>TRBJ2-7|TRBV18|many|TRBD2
CASSPQAGEGYEQYF
TGTGCCAGCTCACCTCAAGCGGGAGAGGGGTACGAGCAGTACTTC
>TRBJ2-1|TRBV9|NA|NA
CASSVVLEYNEQFF
TGTGCCAGCAGCGTAGTCCTAGAGTACAATGAGCAGTTCTTC
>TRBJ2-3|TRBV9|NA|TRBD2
CASSLGPSGTDTQYF
TGTGCCAGCAGCTTAGGTCCTAGCGGGACAGATACGCAGTATTTT
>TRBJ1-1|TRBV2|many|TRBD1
CASSPLGTATEAFF
TGTGCCAGCAGTCCCCTTGGGACAGCGACCGAAGCTTTCTTT
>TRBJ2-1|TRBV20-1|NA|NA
CSAQYPRTDYGAYNEQFF
TGCAGTGCTCAATATCCTCGAACAGACTATGGGGCATACAATGAGCAGTTCTTC
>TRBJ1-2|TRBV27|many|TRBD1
CASSDRVNYGYTF
TGTGCCAGCAGCGACAGGGTAAACTATGGCTACACCTTC
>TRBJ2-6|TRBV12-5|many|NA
CASGPLSGANVLTF
TGTGCTAGTGGACCACTCTCTGGGGCCAACGTCCTGACTTTC
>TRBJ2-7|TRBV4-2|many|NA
CASSPLNVGLADEQYF
TGTGCCAGCAGCCCCTTAAACGTTGGGTTAGCCGATGAGCAGTACTTC
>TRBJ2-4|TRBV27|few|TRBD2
CASSFTRGKNIQYF
TGTGCCAGCAGTTTTACGCGGGGGAAAAACATTCAGTACTTC
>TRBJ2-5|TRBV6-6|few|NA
CASSYGVVETQYF
TGTGCCAGCAGTTACGGGGTCGTGGAGACCCAGTACTTC
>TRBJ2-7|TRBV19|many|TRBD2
CASSGNANSYEQYF
TGTGCCAGCAGCGGGAACGCAAATTCCTACGAGCAGTACTTC
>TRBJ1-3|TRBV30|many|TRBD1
CAADRDSGNTIYF
TGTGCCGCCGACAGGGACTCTGGAAACACCATATATTTT
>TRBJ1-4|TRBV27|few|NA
CASSKLQADNEKLFF
TGTGCCAGCAGCAAACTTCAGGCGGATAATGAAAAACTGTTTTTT
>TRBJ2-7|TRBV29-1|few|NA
CSVSGQHSYEQYF
TGCAGCGTTTCCGGACAGCATTCTTACGAGCAGTACTTC
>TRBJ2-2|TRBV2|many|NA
CASSEALTTGELFF
TGTGCCAGCAGTGAAGCGCTGACCACCGGGGAGCTGTTTTTT
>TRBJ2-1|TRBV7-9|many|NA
CASRADEQFF
TGTGCCTCCAGAGCCGATGAGCAGTTCTTC
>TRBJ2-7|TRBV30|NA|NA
CAWSPDYEQYF
TGTGCCTGGAGTCCCGACTACGAGCAGTACTTC
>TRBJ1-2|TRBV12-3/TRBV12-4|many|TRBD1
CASSLGTTGNYGYTF
TGTGCCAGCAGTTTAGGGACGACAGGGAACTATGGCTACACCTTC
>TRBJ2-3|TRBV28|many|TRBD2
CASSPSSGSRWTDTQYF
TGTGCCAGCAGTCCATCTAGCGGGAGTAGGTGGACAGATACGCAGTATTTT
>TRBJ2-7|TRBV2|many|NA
CASSPPAYEQYF
TGTGCCAGCAGCCCGCCCGCCTACGAGCAGTACTTC